These 14 T cell receptor beta chains were sequenced from one sample in a study of CD8+ T cells in alopecia areata. Specified treatment: oral pan-JAK inhibitor, 5-10 mg twice daily. RNA was isolated and reverse transcribed to cDNA, the sequencing template. Assay: immunoSEQ multiplex PCR; the TCRdb copy retains only in-frame clones and omits some. The data hold approximately 280,000 clones, with 55% to 75% observed a single time. The specimen was CD4+ T cells sorted from blood, collected at week 24, from a patient treated with tofacitinib. These TCRs come from a human donor with alopecia areata.

The chain uses TRBV30 and TRBJ1-2; D call uncertain. CDR3 length: 15 residues. Germline CDR1 is GTSNPN and CDR2 is SVGIG (reference sequence). Trimming left V 0 bases short and J 4 bases short, with 15 bases between. The CDR3, as DNA: TGTGCCTGGAGTGTCGGCAGGTCCCTTGGCTATGGCTACACCTTC. Translating gives CAWSVGRSLGYGYTF.

The chain has TRBV29-1 and TRBJ2-7, with 7 positions matching TRBD1. The CDR3 sequence is 11 residues long. The trim removed 6 bases at V and 5 bases at J, leaving 4 bases unmatched. Germline assignment: CDR1 SQVTM and CDR2 ANQGSEA. This CDR3 reads CSVGGFHEQYF. CDR3 bases: TGCAGCGTAGGGGGCTTCCACGAGCAGTACTTC.

The genes are TRBV9 and TRBJ1-3; D remains unclear. The CDR3 loop spans 14 amino acids. Trimming removed 0 bases at V and 4 bases at J, with 8 bases between. Germline lookup yields CDR1 SGDLS and CDR2 YYNGEE. CDR3 amino acids: CASSVGVPGNTIYF. DNA of the CDR3: TGTGCCAGCAGCGTAGGTGTCCCCGGAAACACCATATATTTT.

With regard to this clone: This sample also contains other DNA sequences that code for the same CDR3. V usage is TRBV11-2 and J usage is TRBJ1-1; D may be TRBD1 (5 bases). In germline, CDR1 is SGHAT, CDR2 FQNNGV. V was shortened by 5 bases and J by 1 base, with 8 bases between the two germline ends. The CDR3 has 13 amino acids. DNA for the CDR3: TGTGCCAGCAGCCTTGACAGGAACACTGAAGCTTTCTTT. It translates to CASSLDRNTEAFF. Variable domain in full (rest from reference TRBV11-2 and TRBJ1-1): EAGVAQSPRYKIIEKRQSVAFWCNPISGHATLYWYQQILGQGPKLLIQFQNNGVVDDSQLPKDRFSAERLKGVDSTLKIQPAKLEDSAVYLCASSLDRNTEAFFGQGTRLTVV.

The V and J genes are TRBV28 and TRBJ1-4; no firm D call. The V end was cut by 5 bases, the J end by 0 bases, with 19 bases between. Germline V gene sequence: CDR1 MDHEN, CDR2 SYDVKM. This CDR3 spans 18 amino acids. CDR3 residues: CASSHARAIFATNEKLFF. The CDR3 DNA is TGTGCCAGCAGTCACGCAAGGGCCATTTTCGCAACTAATGAAAAACTGTTTTTT. The variable domain in full, with the rest retrieved from reference TRBV28 and TRBJ1-4, is DVKVTQSSRYLVKRTGEKVFLECVQDMDHENMFWYRQDPGLGLRLIYFSYDVKMKEKGDIPEGYSVSREKKERFSLILESASTNQTSMYLCASSHARAIFATNEKLFFGSGTQLSVL.

This clone was observed a few times. V usage is TRBV2 and J usage is TRBJ2-6, with D hard to call. With 6 bases removed from V and 1 base from J, the gap between germline ends came to 10 bases. The CDR3 extends over 15 amino acids. The germline V gene has CDR1 SNHLY and CDR2 FYNNEI. The CDR3 nucleotides read TGTGCCAGCAGCCCCGCCTTATCTGGGGCCAACGTCCTGACTTTC. It yields the protein CASSPALSGANVLTF.

The sample holds a few counts of this clone. The rearrangement uses TRBV29-1 and TRBJ2-3; 9 bases match TRBD1. The trim removed 3 bases at V and 6 bases at J, leaving 10 bases unmatched. Germline CDR1 and CDR2: SQVTM and ANQGSEA. The CDR3 contains 15 residues. The CDR3 coding sequence is TGCAGCGTTGACGGGGACAGGGACTCCCTGGATACGCAGTATTTT. Translation gives CSVDGDRDSLDTQYF.

At least ten counts were recorded for this clone. The chain combines TRBV19 with TRBJ1-2; D is perhaps TRBD1 (6 bases). The CDR3 has 17 residues. Germline values: CDR1 LNHDA, CDR2 SQIVND (reference sequence). The V end was cut by 2 bases, the J end by 1 base, with 17 bases between. CDR3 nucleotides: TGTGCCAGTAGTATAAGAACGGCGAGCAGGGGTAACTATGGCTACACCTTC. It is translated as CASSIRTASRGNYGYTF.

Only one count was recorded for this clone. The chain is built from TRBV5-6 and TRBJ2-5, with 10 nucleotides matching TRBD2. The CDR3 has 15 amino acids. The J segment lost 5 bases and the V segment lost 6 bases, leaving 10 bases of the junction unmatched. Germline CDR1 SGHDT, CDR2 YYEEEE. CDR3 sequence (DNA): TGTGCCAGCAACGGGATAAGCGGGGGGGTTGAGACCCAGTACTTC. Translated: CASNGISGGVETQYF.

This clone was detected only once. The conserved closing phenylalanine or tryptophan is absent in this CDR3, likely reflecting a read error. The chain carries TRBV2 and TRBJ1-1, with D hard to call. Between the trimmed V and J ends, which lost 4 bases and 3 bases, there was a span of 3 bases. The CDR3 covers 11 residues. CDR1 is SNHLY and CDR2 is FYNNEI in the germline V gene. The CDR3, as DNA: TGTGCCAGCAGTGGGTACACTGAAGCTTTCTTA. This gives the protein CASSGYTEAFL.

In its sample, this clone was seen a few times. This sequence joins TRBV11-2 and TRBJ2-1; D may correspond to TRBD1 or TRBD2 (6 bases each). The CDR3 length is 16 residues. Trimming shortened V by 5 bases and J by 6 bases, and 20 bases separated the two germline ends. Germline-derived CDR1 and CDR2 are SGHAT and FQNNGV. CDR3: CASSPRGGGVGNEQFF. The DNA for the CDR3 is TGTGCCAGCAGCCCCCGAGGGGGAGGAGTAGGCAATGAGCAGTTCTTC.

The V and J genes are TRBV7-6 and TRBJ1-2; D call uncertain. Germline values: CDR1 SGHVS, CDR2 FNYEAQ. Deletions cut 5 bases from V and 7 bases from J, with 20 bases between. This CDR3 has 15 amino acids. CDR3 sequence: CASSPLSSSPAGYTF. The CDR3 bases are TGTGCCAGCAGCCCCTTAAGCTCATCACCTGCTGGCTACACCTTC.

This clone was detected only a few times. The rearrangement joins TRBV28 to TRBJ2-7; 7 bases line up with TRBD1. Germline loops: CDR1 MDHEN, CDR2 SYDVKM. The length of the CDR3 is 12 residues. V trimming: 6 bases; J trimming: 6 bases; junction bases outside the gene matches: 5. The CDR3 protein is CASRTGPGEQYF. The CDR3 DNA follows: TGTGCCAGCAGGACAGGGCCGGGCGAGCAGTACTTC.

This sequence joins TRBV2 and TRBJ2-1; possible D gene TRBD2, 6 bases. Germline V gene lookup returns CDR1 SNHLY and CDR2 FYNNEI. The CDR3 consists of 15 residues. Trimming took off 7 bases at V and 3 bases at J, with 16 bases between the two ends. The CDR3 region has the DNA TGTGCCAGCAAGAACCCGAAGACTAGCTACAATGAGCAGTTCTTC. The encoded protein is CASKNPKTSYNEQFF.